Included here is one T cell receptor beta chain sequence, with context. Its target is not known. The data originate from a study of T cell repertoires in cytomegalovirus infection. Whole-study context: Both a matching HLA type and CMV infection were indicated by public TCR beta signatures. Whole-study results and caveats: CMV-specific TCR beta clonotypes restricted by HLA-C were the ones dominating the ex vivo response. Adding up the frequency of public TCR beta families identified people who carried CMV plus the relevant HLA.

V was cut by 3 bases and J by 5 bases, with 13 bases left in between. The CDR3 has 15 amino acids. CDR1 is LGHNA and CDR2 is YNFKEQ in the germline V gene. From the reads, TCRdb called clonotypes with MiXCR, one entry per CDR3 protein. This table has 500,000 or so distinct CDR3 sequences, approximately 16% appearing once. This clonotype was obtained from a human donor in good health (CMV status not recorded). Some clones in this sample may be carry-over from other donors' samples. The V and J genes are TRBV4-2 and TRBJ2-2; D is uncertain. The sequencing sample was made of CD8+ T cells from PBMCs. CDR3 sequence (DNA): TGTGCCAGCAGCCACGACTGGGATGTAACCGGGGAGCTGTTTTTT. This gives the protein CASSHDWDVTGELFF.